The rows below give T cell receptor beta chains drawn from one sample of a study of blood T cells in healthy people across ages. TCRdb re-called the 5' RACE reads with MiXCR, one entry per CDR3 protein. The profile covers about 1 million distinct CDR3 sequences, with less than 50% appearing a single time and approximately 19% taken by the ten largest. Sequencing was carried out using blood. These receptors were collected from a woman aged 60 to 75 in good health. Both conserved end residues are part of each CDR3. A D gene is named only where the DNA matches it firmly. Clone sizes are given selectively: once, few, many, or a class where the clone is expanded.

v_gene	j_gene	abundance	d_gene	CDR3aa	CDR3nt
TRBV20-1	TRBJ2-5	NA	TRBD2	CSASGTSGRGEQYF	TGCAGTGCTTCAGGGACTAGCGGGAGAGGTGAGCAGTACTTC
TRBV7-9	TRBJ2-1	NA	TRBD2	CASSLAGVLGNEQFF	TGTGCCAGCAGTTTAGCGGGAGTTCTTGGGAATGAGCAGTTCTTC
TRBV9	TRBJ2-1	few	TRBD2	CASSVSGTSAYNEQFF	TGTGCCAGCAGCGTTTCCGGGACTAGCGCTTACAATGAGCAGTTCTTC
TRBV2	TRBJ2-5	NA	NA	CASSEGVSNEQYF	TGTGCCAGCAGTGAGGGGGTTAGTAATGAGCAGTACTTC
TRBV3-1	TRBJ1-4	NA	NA	CASSQKLDEKLFF	TGTGCCAGCAGCCAAAAGCTTGATGAAAAGCTGTTTTTT
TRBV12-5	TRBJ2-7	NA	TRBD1	CASDIPGQGAYEQYF	TGTGCTAGTGACATCCCGGGACAGGGGGCTTACGAGCAGTACTTC
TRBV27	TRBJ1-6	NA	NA	CASSFQGGDNSPLHF	TGTGCCAGCAGTTTTCAAGGGGGGGATAATTCACCCCTCCACTTT
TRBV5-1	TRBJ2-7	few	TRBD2	CASSLRSGQQIAGVGEQYF	TGCGCCAGCAGCTTGCGGTCAGGTCAGCAGATAGCGGGAGTAGGGGAGCAGTACTTC
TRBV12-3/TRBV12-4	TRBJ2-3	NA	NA	CASSFLKTQYF	TGTGCCAGCAGCTTCCTTAAGACGCAGTATTTT
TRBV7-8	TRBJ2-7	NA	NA	CASGSFPRGTYEQYF	TGTGCCAGCGGATCGTTCCCACGGGGGACCTACGAGCAGTACTTC
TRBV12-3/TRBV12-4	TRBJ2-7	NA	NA	CASSSRSPYEQYF	TGTGCCAGCAGTTCTAGATCTCCCTACGAGCAGTACTTC
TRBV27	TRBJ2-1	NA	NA	CASSRGLRDEQFF	TGTGCCAGCAGCCGGGGATTGCGAGATGAGCAGTTCTTC
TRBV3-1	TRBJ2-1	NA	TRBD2	CASSQGGRGVYSEQFF	TGTGCCAGCAGCCAAGGCGGGAGGGGTGTCTACAGTGAGCAGTTCTTC
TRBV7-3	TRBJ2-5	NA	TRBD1	CASSSSTGSTQYF	TGTGCCAGCAGCTCCTCGACAGGGTCGACCCAGTACTTC
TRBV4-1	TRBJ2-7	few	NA	CASSQVPGPYEQYF	TGCGCCAGCAGCCAAGTTCCAGGACCCTACGAGCAGTACTTC
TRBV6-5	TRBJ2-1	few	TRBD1	CATRGSGYNEQFF	TGTGCCACCAGGGGGTCGGGCTACAATGAGCAGTTCTTC